A single sample gave rise to the 10 T cell receptor beta chains below, sequenced in a study of shared clonotypes between healthy human individuals. Sequenced by immunoSEQ multiplex PCR; TCRdb stores in-frame clones only, minus some. The profile shows 950,000 to 1,100,000 clones, approximately 80% of them singletons. The sample taken for sequencing was memory CD4+ T cells from PBMCs. Subset of the sample: CD45RA-negative fraction. These receptors originate from a young man in good health. Some clones in this sample may be carry-over from other donors' samples.

Remarks on this clone: A much larger clone differs from this one at a single base, so this may be a read error. The rearrangement links TRBV2 to TRBJ1-2; D gene uncertain. The V and J ends lost 4 bases and 2 bases respectively, with 5 bases between them. The CDR3 sequence is 12 residues long. Germline loops: CDR1 SNHLY, CDR2 FYNNEI. The CDR3 DNA follows: TGTGCCAGCAGTGCACAGAACTATGGCTACACCTTC. It codes for CASSAQNYGYTF. Combining the CDR3 with reference TRBV2 and TRBJ1-2 gives the whole variable domain EPEVTQTPSHQVTQMGQEVILRCVPISNHLYFYWYRQILGQKVEFLVSFYNNEISEKSEIFDDQFSVERPDGSNFTLKIRSTKLEDSAMYFCASSAQNYGYTFGSGTRLTVV.

The chain employs TRBV28 and TRBJ1-1; D ambiguous. The CDR3 spans 16 residues. Germline V gene sequence: CDR1 MDHEN, CDR2 SYDVKM. V dropped 11 bases and J dropped 0 bases, with 22 bases sitting between them. CDR3 sequence: CASKVAPQGMNTEAFF. DNA for the CDR3: TGTGCCTCCAAAGTGGCACCCCAAGGGATGAACACTGAAGCTTTCTTT.

This rearrangement joins TRBV4-1 to TRBJ2-7; 10 nucleotides line up with TRBD1. This CDR3 region has 14 residues. Germline lookup yields CDR1 MGHRA and CDR2 YSYEKL. Trimming took 1 base from V and 6 from J; bases not matched to a gene: 3. CDR3 loop: CASSQVGQGPEQYF. Here the CDR3 DNA reads TGCGCCAGCAGCCAAGTGGGACAGGGGCCCGAGCAGTACTTC.

This chain links TRBV7-9 with TRBJ2-2; D is ambiguous. Germline V gene sequence: CDR1 SEHNR, CDR2 FQNEAQ (reference sequence). V lost 5 bases to trimming and J lost 0 bases, with 10 bases between them. This CDR3 is built from 15 residues. CDR3 sequence (DNA): TGTGCCAGCAGCGGCAGACGGACGAACACCGGGGAGCTGTTTTTT. Translating it yields CASSGRRTNTGELFF.

The gene calls are TRBV28 and TRBJ2-1; perhaps TRBD2 as D (5 bases). CDR3 length equals 14 residues. V lost 6 bases and J 7 bases, leaving 16 bases between the germline ends. From germline, CDR1 is MDHEN and CDR2 SYDVKM. CDR3 in DNA: TGTGCCAGCAGCTCCCCTCCGGGGAGAAATGAGCAGTTCTTC. Residues: CASSSPPGRNEQFF.

Turning to this clone: This sample includes further DNA sequences coding for the same CDR3. This chain uses TRBV7-2 with TRBJ2-1; 10 bases fit TRBD2. This CDR3 comprises 14 residues. The trim removed 6 bases at V and 3 bases at J, leaving 2 bases unmatched. Germline loops: CDR1 SGHTA, CDR2 FQGNSA. The CDR3 DNA follows: TGTGCCAGCAGTCGACTAGCGGGCTACAATGAGCAGTTCTTC. Translating gives CASSRLAGYNEQFF.

This clone was counted ten times or more. The J gene is TRBJ1-5, the V gene TRBV5-4, with D tentatively TRBD1 (6 bases). The ends were cut back, 0 bases at V and 3 bases at J, with 7 bases in the middle. The CDR3 covers 14 residues. Germline assignment: CDR1 SGHNT and CDR2 YYREEE (reference sequence). CDR3 in amino acids: CASSLDRDNQPQHF. In nucleotides, the CDR3 is TGTGCCAGCAGCTTGGACAGGGACAATCAGCCCCAGCATTTT.

This chain links TRBV5-1 with TRBJ2-1, with a weak D call TRBD2 (6 bases). The CDR3 loop spans 16 amino acids. In germline, CDR1 is SGHRS, CDR2 YFSETQ. V lost 0 bases, J lost 2 bases, and 12 bases lay in between. CDR3 amino acids: CASSLGDSVAYNEQFF. For the CDR3, the DNA is TGCGCCAGCAGCTTGGGGGACTCGGTGGCCTACAATGAGCAGTTCTTC.

This clone was observed once. Other nucleotide sequences in the sample specify the same CDR3. The chain links TRBV5-1 to TRBJ2-3, with 9 bases matching TRBD2. Trimming cost V 0 bases and J 3 bases; bases outside gene matches: 5. CDR3 length: 16 amino acids. CDR1 and CDR2 (germline): SGHRS, YFSETQ. The CDR3 coding sequence is TGCGCCAGCAGCTTGGGCGCGGGAGGGGGAACAGATACGCAGTATTTT. It codes for CASSLGAGGGTDTQYF.

The V gene is TRBV5-1, the J gene TRBJ2-3; 7 positions match TRBD2. V gave up 4 bases and J gave up 6 bases; unmatched junction bases: 11. This CDR3 is built from 15 residues. From germline, CDR1 is SGHRS and CDR2 YFSETQ. The CDR3 coding sequence is TGCGCCAGCAGCCGGGGGGAACTCCCGTCGGATACGCAGTATTTT. Its translation: CASSRGELPSDTQYF.